The present TCR beta chain was sequenced within a study of CD8 T cells in Susac syndrome. 0.5 to 1 ug RNA was reverse transcribed with random hexamers. One entry per CDR3 protein, called by TCRdb with MiXCR from the immunoSEQ multiplex PCR reads. The table has under 200,000 distinct CDR3 sequences, about 96% seen once. This CDR3 region has 15 residues. With 6 bases removed from V and 0 bases from J, the gap between germline ends came to 12 bases. The V gene's germline CDR1 is DFQATT and CDR2 SNEGSKA (reference sequence). Both CD4+ and CD8+ T cells were negatively isolated, and TEMRA cells underwent FACS enrichment.

The receptor was derived from a human donor with Susac syndrome. The chain is built from TRBV20-1 and TRBJ2-6; a possible D gene is TRBD1 (7 bases). The material sequenced was CD4+ T cells from PBMCs. The CDR3 nucleotides read TGCAGTGCCAGGGGGGCCCTCTCTGGGGCCAACGTCCTGACTTTC. Translating gives CSARGALSGANVLTF.